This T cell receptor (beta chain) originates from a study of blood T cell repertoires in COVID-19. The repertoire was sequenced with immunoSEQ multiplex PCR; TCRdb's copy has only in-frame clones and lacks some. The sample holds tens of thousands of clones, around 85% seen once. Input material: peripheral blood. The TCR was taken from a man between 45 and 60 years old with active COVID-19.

The CDR3 here is CASSPKGGETQYF. As DNA, the CDR3 is TGTGCCAGCAGCCCCAAAGGCGGGGAGACCCAGTACTTC. J is TRBJ2-5 and V is TRBV9; possibly TRBD2 for D (5 bases). The CDR3 loop spans 13 amino acids. From germline, CDR1 is SGDLS and CDR2 YYNGEE. V lost 4 bases, J lost 5 bases, and 12 bases lay in between.